A selection of T cell receptor beta chains follows, all from one sample in a study of human T cells and chemical hapten exposure. TCRdb passed the RACE reads through MiXCR, listing each CDR3 protein once. The sample has nearly 350,000 distinct CDR3 sequences; around 7% are singletons. Source: whole blood, taken in connection with sensitization to the hapten diphenylcyclopropenone (DPC). The receptors come from a young woman with alopecia areata. Some clones in this sample may be carry-over from other donors' samples. Each CDR3 is given with its conserved first and last residue. The D gene is left open where the match is weak. Expanded clones get a size class; other rows say once, few or many, or leave the size out.

-,-,TRBJ2-3,TRBV4-1,TGCGCCAGCAGCCAAGATCCAGGGAGCACAGATACGCAGTATTTT,CASSQDPGSTDTQYF
-,few,TRBJ2-1,TRBV6-2/TRBV6-3,TGTGCCAGCAGTAGCCGCTACTCCTACAATGAGCAGTTCTTC,CASSSRYSYNEQFF
-,many,TRBJ1-1,TRBV18,TGTGCCAGTCGGGCGGAAATGATGAACACTGAAGCTTTCTTT,CASRAEMMNTEAFF
-,-,TRBJ1-1,TRBV12-3/TRBV12-4,TGTGCCAGCAGTAGAACCCAAACGAAAGCTTTCTTT,CASSRTQTKAFF
-,few,TRBJ1-1,TRBV27,TGTGCCAGCAGTTTAAAATTTGTTGTGGCAGCCTTAGGCACTGAAGCTTTCTTT,CASSLKFVVAALGTEAFF
-,many,TRBJ1-5,TRBV20-1,TGCAGTGCTAGGCGGGGGGATCAGCCCCAGCATTTT,CSARRGDQPQHF
TRBD1,few,TRBJ1-1,TRBV4-2,TGTGCCAGCAGCCAAGGACAGGGAGGGGATGGTACTGAAGCTTTCTTT,CASSQGQGGDGTEAFF
TRBD1,many,TRBJ2-7,TRBV20-1,TGCAGTGCTAGATTAGGGACAGCGGTGTACTTC,CSARLGTAVYF
TRBD1,-,TRBJ1-5,TRBV19,TGTGCCAGTGGACAGGGGGGACCTCAGCCCCAGCATTTT,CASGQGGPQPQHF
-,many,TRBJ2-1,TRBV12-3/TRBV12-4,TGTGCCAGCAGTTTTGGGGTGTCCTACAATGAGCAGTTCTTC,CASSFGVSYNEQFF
-,few,TRBJ2-7,TRBV3-1,TGTGCCAGCAGCCGGAACCCAGGAGACGAGCAGTACTTC,CASSRNPGDEQYF
TRBD1,few,TRBJ1-4,TRBV6-6,TGTGCCAGCAGTCCGGGACAGGGGAAAGGGACAACTAATGAAAAACTGTTTTTT,CASSPGQGKGTTNEKLFF
-,few,TRBJ1-4,TRBV25-1,TGTGCCAGCAGTGAATCAGGGGTGGCTAATGAAAAACTGTTTTTT,CASSESGVANEKLFF
-,-,TRBJ1-1,TRBV6-2/TRBV6-3,TGTGCCAGCACCCTTATCCCGAGCACTGAAGCTTTCTTT,CASTLIPSTEAFF
-,few,TRBJ2-7,TRBV3-1,TGTGCCAGCAGCCGCTTGGACACTTACGAGCAGTACTTC,CASSRLDTYEQYF
TRBD1,-,TRBJ1-4,TRBV5-1,TGCGCCAGCAGCTGGAAGGACAGGGGGAGTGAAAAACTGTTTTTT,CASSWKDRGSEKLFF
-,-,TRBJ2-6,TRBV28,TGTGCCAGCAGCACCGGGACTCCTCTACTTTTAAGCTCTGGGGCCAACGTCCTGACTTTC,CASSTGTPLLLSSGANVLTF
-,few,TRBJ2-2,TRBV7-3,TGTGCCAGCAGATCCAAAATGCTGACCGGGGAGCTGTTTTTT,CASRSKMLTGELFF
TRBD1,few,TRBJ1-2,TRBV7-8,TGTGCCAGCAGCTCCTACAGGGGACAGGTGGCAATGTATGGCTACACCTTC,CASSSYRGQVAMYGYTF
TRBD2,-,TRBJ2-2,TRBV7-2,TGTGCCAGCAGCCCTCAAGCGGGGAGAACTACCGGGGAGCTGTTTTTT,CASSPQAGRTTGELFF
-,many,TRBJ2-3,TRBV7-6,TGTGCCAGCAGCTCGCCAGCAGATACGCAGTATTTT,CASSSPADTQYF
-,-,TRBJ1-1,TRBV18,TGTGCCAGCTCACCGGGCAGCACGAACACTGAAGCTTTCTTT,CASSPGSTNTEAFF
TRBD2,-,TRBJ2-1,TRBV4-3,TGCGCCAGCAGCCAAGGACTAGCGGCCTACAATGAGCAGTTCTTC,CASSQGLAAYNEQFF
-,-,TRBJ1-6,TRBV5-5,TGTGCCAGCAGCTTGGTAGGCCCGGGCGTATATTCACCCCTCCACTTT,CASSLVGPGVYSPLHF
-,-,TRBJ1-5,TRBV3-1,TGTGCCAGCAGCCAGGCGCTGGGCAATCAGCCCCAGCATTTT,CASSQALGNQPQHF
TRBD2,many,TRBJ2-1,TRBV7-9,TGTGCCAGCAGCCCAAGGCCGGGACTAGGAAGCTACAATGAGCAGTTCTTC,CASSPRPGLGSYNEQFF
-,few,TRBJ2-3,TRBV5-1,TGCGCCAGCAGCTTCGGTGCTTTAACAGATACGCAGTATTTT,CASSFGALTDTQYF